The 13 T cell receptor beta chains below all came from one sample that was sequenced in a study of blood T cell repertoires in COVID-19. Using immunoSEQ multiplex PCR, the repertoire was profiled, and TCRdb retains in-frame clones only, with some absent. The profile shows 210,000 or so clones, 83% of them singletons. What was sequenced was peripheral blood. The receptor set was obtained from a woman aged 25 to 39 with COVID-19, enrolled during active disease.

This clone was counted between two and nine times. The chain recombines TRBV30 with TRBJ2-2; maybe TRBD2 (6 bases). CDR3 size: 15 residues. CDR1 is GTSNPN and CDR2 is SVGIG in the germline V gene (reference sequence). V was pared by 3 bases and J by 9 bases, with 20 bases between. CDR3 nucleotide sequence: TGTGCCTGGAGGCATCGGGACTCCTCAGGCAGGGAGCTGTTTTTT. It encodes CAWRHRDSSGRELFF. The full variable domain, completed using reference TRBV30 and TRBJ2-2, is SQTIHQWPATLVQPVGSPLSLECTVEGTSNPNLYWYRQAAGRGLQLLFYSVGIGQISSEVPQNLSASRPQDRQFILSSKKLLLSDSGFYLCAWRHRDSSGRELFFGEGSRLTVL.

V gene TRBV6-6 combines with J gene TRBJ2-2, with D tentatively TRBD1 or TRBD2 (5 bases each). This CDR3 contains 16 residues. Trimming cost V 5 bases and J 1 base, with 14 bases left between them. Germline CDR1 reads MNHNY; CDR2 reads SVGAGI (reference sequence). In nucleotides, the CDR3 is TGTGCCAGCAGTCGAGGGGCCATCTTGAACACCGGGGAGCTGTTTTTT. This codes for CASSRGAILNTGELFF.

This clone was recorded many times. The identical CDR3 is also encoded by other nucleotide sequences in the sample. V is TRBV2 and J is TRBJ1-1; D remains ambiguous. The germline V gene encodes CDR1 SNHLY and CDR2 FYNNEI. Between the trimmed V and J ends, which lost 1 base and 4 bases, there was a span of 7 bases. The CDR3 extends over 13 amino acids. CDR3 residues: CASSEGPGTEAFF. In DNA form, the CDR3 reads TGTGCCAGCAGTGAAGGTCCCGGCACTGAAGCTTTCTTT.

To note about this clone: A junction boundary mismatches the germline segment, possibly from a read error. The V and J genes are TRBV10-3 and TRBJ2-7; TRBD1 matches 7 bases. CDR1 and CDR2 (germline): ENHRY, SYGVKD. The CDR3 loop spans 13 amino acids. CDR3 amino acids: CAIGEDLVRGRNF. The CDR3 DNA follows: TGTGCCATCGGAGAGGACCTTGTGAGGGGGCGCAACTTC.

The chain links TRBV5-4 to TRBJ2-2; TRBD2 might be the D (6 bases). CDR3 length equals 16 residues. Trimming removed 2 bases from V and 0 bases from J, with 11 bases in between. CDR1 is SGHNT, CDR2 YYREEE, per germline (reference sequence). The CDR3 DNA reads TGTGCCAGCAGCTTATCGGCTAGCGCGAACACCGGGGAGCTGTTTTTT. Protein: CASSLSASANTGELFF. Variable domain in full (rest from reference TRBV5-4 and TRBJ2-2): ETGVTQSPTHLIKTRGQQVTLRCSSQSGHNTVSWYQQALGQGPQFIFQYYREEENGRGNFPPRFSGLQFPNYSSELNVNALELDDSALYLCASSLSASANTGELFFGEGSRLTVL.

CDR3 sequence (DNA): TGTGCCAGCAGCCAACTCCGTTACTACGAGCAGTACTTC. This translates into CASSQLRYYEQYF. The J gene is TRBJ2-7, the V gene TRBV28; no clear D gene. The CDR3 extends over 13 amino acids. V was cut by 6 bases and J by 3 bases, with 12 bases left in between. Germline-derived CDR1 and CDR2 are MDHEN and SYDVKM.

This chain uses TRBV7-9 with TRBJ1-5, with D perhaps TRBD1 (6 bases). The CDR3 runs to 15 residues. Trimming took off 3 bases at V and 3 bases at J, with 12 bases between the two ends. Germline V gene data show CDR1 as SEHNR and CDR2 as FQNEAQ (reference sequence). In nucleotides, the CDR3 is TGTGCCAGCAGCTTTCAAGGGGGGGTCAATCAGCCCCAGCATTTT. Translating gives CASSFQGGVNQPQHF.

This clone was seen a single time. The chain combines TRBV7-9 with TRBJ2-7; D may be TRBD2 (6 bases). The V end was cut by 5 bases, the J end by 4 bases, with 15 bases between. Looked up from germline, CDR1 is SEHNR and CDR2 is FQNEAQ (reference sequence). The CDR3 loop spans 14 amino acids. CDR3 bases: TGTGCCAGCAGCCCTATCGGGGGAGGTTACGAGCAGTACTTC. Its protein is CASSPIGGGYEQYF.

The chain joins TRBV19 to TRBJ2-1; 9 nucleotides match TRBD2. The V gene's germline CDR1 is LNHDA and CDR2 SQIVND (reference sequence). V lost 10 bases and J lost 6; bases outside the gene matches: 13. The CDR3 contains 15 residues. Here the CDR3 reads CATALRTSAFNEQFF. The CDR3 nucleotides read TGTGCCACCGCACTGAGGACTAGCGCCTTCAATGAGCAGTTCTTC.

J is TRBJ1-2 and V is TRBV27, with TRBD1 matching over 7 bases. The V gene's germline CDR1 is MNHEY and CDR2 SMNVEV (reference sequence). CDR3 length equals 13 residues. After removal of 0 bases from V and 9 bases from J, the junction contained 4 bases not matched to a gene. CDR3 in DNA: TGTGCCAGCAGTTTATCTCCAGGGGGACGCTACACCTTC. It specifies CASSLSPGGRYTF.

The CDR3 loop is CASSETGMNTEAFF. Here the CDR3 DNA reads TGTGCCAGCAGCGAGACAGGGATGAACACTGAAGCTTTCTTT. The chain has TRBV28 and TRBJ1-1, with 7 bases that match TRBD1. V lost 6 bases and J lost 0; bases outside the gene matches: 4. CDR3 size: 14 residues. Germline CDR1 and CDR2: MDHEN and SYDVKM.

The rearrangement joins TRBV18 to TRBJ1-1; no firm D call. V shed 0 bases and J shed 3 bases, with 11 bases lying between them. Germline V CDR1 and CDR2: KGHSH, LQKENI. The CDR3 runs to 15 residues. CDR3 in amino acids: CASSPPRAGYTEAFF. The CDR3 DNA is TGTGCCAGCTCACCACCAAGGGCGGGGTACACTGAAGCTTTCTTT.

The chain joins TRBV3-1 (or the pseudogene TRBV3-2) to TRBJ1-1; 8 bases are shared with TRBD1. V lost 4 bases and J lost 10; bases outside the gene matches: 5. Germline assignment: CDR1 LGHDT and CDR2 YNNKEL (reference sequence). The CDR3 consists of 12 residues. CDR3 sequence: CASSPSDRGAFF. DNA of the CDR3: TGTGCCAGCAGCCCGTCCGACAGGGGAGCTTTCTTT.